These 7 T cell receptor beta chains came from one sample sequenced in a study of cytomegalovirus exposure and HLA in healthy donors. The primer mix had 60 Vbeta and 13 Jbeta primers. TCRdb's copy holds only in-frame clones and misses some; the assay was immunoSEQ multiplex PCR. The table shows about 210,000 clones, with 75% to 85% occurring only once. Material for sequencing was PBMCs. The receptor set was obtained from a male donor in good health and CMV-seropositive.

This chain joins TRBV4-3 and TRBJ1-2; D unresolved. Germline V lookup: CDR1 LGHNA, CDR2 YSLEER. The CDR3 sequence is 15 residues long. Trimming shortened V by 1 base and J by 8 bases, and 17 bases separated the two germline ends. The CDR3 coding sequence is TGCGCCAGCAGCCAAGGGACTGGCCCGGCTGGCGGCTACACCTTC. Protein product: CASSQGTGPAGGYTF.

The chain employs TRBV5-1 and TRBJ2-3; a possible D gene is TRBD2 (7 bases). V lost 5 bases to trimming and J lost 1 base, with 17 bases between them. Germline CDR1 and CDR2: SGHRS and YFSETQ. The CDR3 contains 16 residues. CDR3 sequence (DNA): TGCGCCAGCAGATCTGGCGAGGGGGGGCGCACAGATACGCAGTATTTT. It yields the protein CASRSGEGGRTDTQYF.

CDR3 sequence: CASSLMTSYQETQYF. CDR3 DNA sequence: TGTGCCAGCAGCTTGATGACTTCGTACCAAGAGACCCAGTACTTC. V gene TRBV7-2 combines with J gene TRBJ2-5, with D hard to call. Germline assignment: CDR1 SGHTA and CDR2 FQGNSA. V lost 3 bases and J 0 bases, leaving 11 bases between the germline ends. This CDR3 region has 15 residues.

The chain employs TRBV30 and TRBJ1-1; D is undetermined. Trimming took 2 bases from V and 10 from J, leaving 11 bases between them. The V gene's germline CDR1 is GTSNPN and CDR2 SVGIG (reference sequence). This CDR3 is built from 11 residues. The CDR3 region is CAWSMEVRAFF. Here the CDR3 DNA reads TGTGCCTGGAGTATGGAGGTGAGAGCTTTCTTT.

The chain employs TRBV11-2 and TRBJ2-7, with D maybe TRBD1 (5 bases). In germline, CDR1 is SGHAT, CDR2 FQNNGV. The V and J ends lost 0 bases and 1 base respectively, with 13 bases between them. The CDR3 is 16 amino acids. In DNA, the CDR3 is TGTGCCAGCAGCTTAGAACAGGTCCTACAATCCTACGAGCAGTACTTC. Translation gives CASSLEQVLQSYEQYF. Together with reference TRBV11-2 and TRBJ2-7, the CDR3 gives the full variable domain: EAGVAQSPRYKIIEKRQSVAFWCNPISGHATLYWYQQILGQGPKLLIQFQNNGVVDDSQLPKDRFSAERLKGVDSTLKIQPAKLEDSAVYLCASSLEQVLQSYEQYFGPGTRLTVT.

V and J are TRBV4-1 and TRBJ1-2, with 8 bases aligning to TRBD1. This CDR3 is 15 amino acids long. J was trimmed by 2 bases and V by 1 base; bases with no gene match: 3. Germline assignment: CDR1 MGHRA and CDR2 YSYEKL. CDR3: CASSQAGQGNYGYTF. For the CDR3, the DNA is TGCGCCAGCAGCCAAGCCGGACAGGGCAACTATGGCTACACCTTC.

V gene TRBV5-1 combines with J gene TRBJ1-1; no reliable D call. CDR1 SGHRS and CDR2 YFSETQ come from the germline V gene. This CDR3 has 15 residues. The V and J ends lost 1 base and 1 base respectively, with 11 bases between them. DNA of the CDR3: TGCGCCAGCAGCTTGAGCCCGCGAAGGAACACTGAAGCTTTCTTT. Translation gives CASSLSPRRNTEAFF.